Below are 10 T cell receptor beta chains sequenced from a single sample in a study of cytomegalovirus exposure and HLA in healthy donors. Amplification used 60 Vbeta primers and 13 Jbeta primers. The table came from immunoSEQ multiplex PCR; TCRdb's copy has only in-frame clones and leaves some out. The repertoire holds under 200,000 clones, with roughly 70% as singletons. Sequenced: PBMCs. These receptors were obtained from a young woman in good health and CMV-seronegative.

The chain joins TRBV11-2 to TRBJ1-2; D is uncertain. CDR3 length: 11 residues. V lost 2 bases, J lost 6 bases, and 4 bases lay in between. Germline values: CDR1 SGHAT, CDR2 FQNNGV. CDR3 bases: TGTGCCAGCAGCTTACCGGATGGCTACACCTTC. Amino acids: CASSLPDGYTF. Combining the CDR3 with reference TRBV11-2 and TRBJ1-2 gives the whole variable domain EAGVAQSPRYKIIEKRQSVAFWCNPISGHATLYWYQQILGQGPKLLIQFQNNGVVDDSQLPKDRFSAERLKGVDSTLKIQPAKLEDSAVYLCASSLPDGYTFGSGTRLTVV.

The chain couples TRBV4-2 to TRBJ2-2; D unresolved. Germline values: CDR1 LGHNA, CDR2 YNFKEQ. V lost 3 bases, J lost 1 base, and 9 bases lay in between. The CDR3 consists of 15 residues. The CDR3 DNA reads as TGTGCCAGCAGCCAGATCCTAGAGAACACCGGGGAGCTGTTTTTT. It codes for CASSQILENTGELFF.

This chain connects TRBV30 to TRBJ2-5; D perhaps matches TRBD1 (8 bases). Trimming shortened V by 8 bases and J by 11 bases, and 24 bases separated the two germline ends. The CDR3 spans 13 residues. Germline loops: CDR1 GTSNPN, CDR2 SVGIG (reference sequence). The DNA of the CDR3 is TGTGCCGGGGCCGGGACTACCACAGGGGGGCAGTACTTC. Protein: CAGAGTTTGGQYF.

A remark on this clone: Different DNA sequences within this sample yield the same CDR3. V is TRBV27 and J is TRBJ2-5, with D uncertain. V lost 8 bases and J 5 bases, leaving 9 bases between the germline ends. Germline V lookup: CDR1 MNHEY, CDR2 SMNVEV (reference sequence). This CDR3 is built from 11 residues. In DNA form, the CDR3 reads TGTGCCAGCTCCTCCAGGGAGACCCAGTACTTC. Its translation: CASSSRETQYF.

This chain uses TRBV27 with TRBJ2-3; the D is unclear. V lost 6 bases and J 0 bases, leaving 7 bases between the germline ends. The CDR3 consists of 13 residues. Per germline, CDR1 MNHEY and CDR2 SMNVEV (reference sequence). Here the CDR3 DNA reads TGTGCCAGCAGCGGGTACAGCACAGATACGCAGTATTTT. Protein sequence: CASSGYSTDTQYF.

The J gene is TRBJ2-3, the V gene TRBV30; the D is unclear. The length of the CDR3 is 11 residues. Per germline, CDR1 GTSNPN and CDR2 SVGIG (reference sequence). Trimming removed 1 base from V and 9 bases from J, with 8 bases in between. The CDR3 is CAWSGAYTQYF. The CDR3 bases are TGTGCCTGGAGTGGAGCATACACGCAGTATTTT.

A few counts support this clone. This sequence joins TRBV4-3 and TRBJ1-2; 7 nucleotides line up with TRBD1. This CDR3 region has 15 residues. Losses at the gene ends were 5 bases for V and 11 bases for J; bases not matched to a gene: 17. From germline, CDR1 is LGHNA and CDR2 YSLEER. In nucleotides, the CDR3 is TGCGCCAGCAGCATCCGGATGGGACAGCTCTCCGGGTACACCTTC. It translates to CASSIRMGQLSGYTF.

The genes are TRBV9 and TRBJ2-5, with a tentative D call TRBD1 (5 bases). The germline V and J ends were trimmed by 0 bases and 1 base, with 16 bases remaining between them. CDR3 size: 17 residues. The germline gives CDR1 SGDLS, CDR2 YYNGEE. CDR3 amino acids: CASSVGGTNRGQETQYF. For the CDR3, the DNA is TGTGCCAGCAGCGTAGGAGGAACGAATAGGGGCCAAGAGACCCAGTACTTC. The full variable domain, its missing parts supplied by reference TRBV9 and TRBJ2-5, is DSGVTQTPKHLITATGQRVTLRCSPRSGDLSVYWYQQSLDQGLQFLIQYYNGEERAKGNILERFSAQQFPDLHSELNLSSLELGDSALYFCASSVGGTNRGQETQYFGPGTRLLVL.

Turning to this clone: Germline is not matched at one junction end, which may reflect a read error. CDR3 protein: CSSSLGQIMNTEAFF. The CDR3 nucleotides read TGTTCCAGCAGCTTAGGGCAGATCATGAACACTGAAGCTTTCTTT. The chain carries TRBV7-9 and TRBJ1-1; D remains ambiguous. From germline, CDR1 is SEHNR and CDR2 FQNEAQ (reference sequence). The CDR3 covers 15 residues.

The chain combines TRBV7-2 with TRBJ1-3; D gene uncertain. Germline CDR1 reads SGHTA; CDR2 reads FQGNSA. This CDR3 spans 13 amino acids. Trimming cost V 0 bases and J 7 bases, with 7 bases left between them. This CDR3 is CASSLAAANTIYF. The CDR3, as DNA: TGTGCCAGCAGCTTAGCAGCCGCGAACACCATATATTTT. Looking up the rest from reference TRBV7-2 and TRBJ1-3 gives the full variable domain: GAGVSQSPSNKVTEKGKDVELRCDPISGHTALYWYRQSLGQGLEFLIYFQGNSAPDKSGLPSDRFSAERTGGSVSTLTIQRTQQEDSAVYLCASSLAAANTIYFGEGSWLTVV.